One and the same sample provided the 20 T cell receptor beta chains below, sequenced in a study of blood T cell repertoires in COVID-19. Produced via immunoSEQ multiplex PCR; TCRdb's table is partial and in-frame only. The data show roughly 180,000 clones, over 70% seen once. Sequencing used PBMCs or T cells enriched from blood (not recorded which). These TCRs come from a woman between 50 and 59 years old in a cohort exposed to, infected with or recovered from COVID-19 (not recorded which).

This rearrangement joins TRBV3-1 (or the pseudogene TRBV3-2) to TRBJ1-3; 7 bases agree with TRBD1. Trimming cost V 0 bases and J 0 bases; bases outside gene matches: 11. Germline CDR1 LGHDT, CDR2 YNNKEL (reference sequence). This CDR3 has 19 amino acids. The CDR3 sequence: CASSQEKGTALFSGNTIYF. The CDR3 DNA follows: TGTGCCAGCAGCCAAGAGAAAGGGACAGCTTTATTCTCTGGAAACACCATATATTTT.

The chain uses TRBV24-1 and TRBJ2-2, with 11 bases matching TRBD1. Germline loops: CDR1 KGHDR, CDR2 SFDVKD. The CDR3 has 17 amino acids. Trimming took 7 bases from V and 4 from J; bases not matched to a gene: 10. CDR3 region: CATRGQGGAEGTGELFF. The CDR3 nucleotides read TGTGCCACCAGGGGACAGGGGGGCGCTGAGGGCACCGGGGAGCTGTTTTTT.

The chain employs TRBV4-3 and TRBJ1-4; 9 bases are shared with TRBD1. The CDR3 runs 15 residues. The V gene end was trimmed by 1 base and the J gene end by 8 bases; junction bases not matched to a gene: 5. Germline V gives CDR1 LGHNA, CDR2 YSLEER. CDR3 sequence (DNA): TGCGCCAGCAGCCAAGCCCCGGGACAGGGCGAAAAACTGTTTTTT. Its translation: CASSQAPGQGEKLFF.

This chain's CDR3 is CASSLTARKEKLFF. Here the CDR3 DNA reads TGTGCCAGCAGCTTGACAGCGAGGAAGGAAAAACTGTTTTTT. V and J are TRBV28 and TRBJ1-4, with TRBD1 as a possible D gene (5 bases). The V end lost 6 bases, the J end lost 8 bases, and 16 bases lay between the germline ends. CDR1 and CDR2 from the germline V gene are MDHEN and SYDVKM. This CDR3 has 14 amino acids.

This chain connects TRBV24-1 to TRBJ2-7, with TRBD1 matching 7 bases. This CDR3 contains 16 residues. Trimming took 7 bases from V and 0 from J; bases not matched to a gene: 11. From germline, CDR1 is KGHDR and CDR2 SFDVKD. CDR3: CATSDRVVTNSYEQYF. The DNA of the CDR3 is TGTGCCACCAGCGACAGGGTGGTGACTAACTCCTACGAGCAGTACTTC.

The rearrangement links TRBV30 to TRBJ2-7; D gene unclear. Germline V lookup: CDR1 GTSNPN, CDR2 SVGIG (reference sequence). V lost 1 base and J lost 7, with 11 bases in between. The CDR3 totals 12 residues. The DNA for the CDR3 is TGTGCCTGGAGTGAGAGAGTACAGGAGCAGTACTTC. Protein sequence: CAWSERVQEQYF.

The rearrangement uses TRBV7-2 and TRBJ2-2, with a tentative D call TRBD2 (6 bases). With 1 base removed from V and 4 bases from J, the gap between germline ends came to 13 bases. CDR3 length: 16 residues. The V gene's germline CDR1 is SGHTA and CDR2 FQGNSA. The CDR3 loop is CASSLVGTGVTGELFF. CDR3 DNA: TGTGCCAGCAGCTTAGTTGGTACGGGGGTCACCGGGGAGCTGTTTTTT.

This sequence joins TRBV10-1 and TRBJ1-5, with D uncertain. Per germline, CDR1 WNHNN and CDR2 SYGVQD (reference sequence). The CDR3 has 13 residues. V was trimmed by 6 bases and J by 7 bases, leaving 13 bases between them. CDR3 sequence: CASSPNAGQPQHF. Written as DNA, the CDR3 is TGCGCCAGCAGCCCCAATGCCGGGCAGCCCCAGCATTTT.

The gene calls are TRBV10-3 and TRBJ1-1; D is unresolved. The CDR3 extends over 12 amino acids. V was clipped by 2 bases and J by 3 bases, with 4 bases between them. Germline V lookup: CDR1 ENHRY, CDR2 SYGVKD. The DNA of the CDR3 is TGTGCCATCAGTGAGGTCTACACTGAAGCTTTCTTT. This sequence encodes CAISEVYTEAFF.

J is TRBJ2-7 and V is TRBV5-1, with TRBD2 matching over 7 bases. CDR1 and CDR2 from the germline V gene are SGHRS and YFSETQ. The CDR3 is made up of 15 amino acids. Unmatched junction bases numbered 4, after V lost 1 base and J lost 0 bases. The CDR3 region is CASSLLGGSSYEQYF. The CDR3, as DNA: TGCGCCAGCAGCTTGTTGGGGGGGAGCTCCTACGAGCAGTACTTC.

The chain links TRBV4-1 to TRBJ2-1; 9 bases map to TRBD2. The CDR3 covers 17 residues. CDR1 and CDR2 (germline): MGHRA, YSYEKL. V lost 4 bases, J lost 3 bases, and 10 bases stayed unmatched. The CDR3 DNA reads TGCGCCAGCAGCCTCAGTCCGGGTAGCGGGAGCTACAATGAGCAGTTCTTC. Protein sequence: CASSLSPGSGSYNEQFF.

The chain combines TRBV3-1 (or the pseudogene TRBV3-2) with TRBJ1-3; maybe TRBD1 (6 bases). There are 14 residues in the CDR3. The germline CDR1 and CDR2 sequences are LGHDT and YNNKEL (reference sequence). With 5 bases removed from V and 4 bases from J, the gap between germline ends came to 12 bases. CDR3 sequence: CASSVGTFGNTIYF. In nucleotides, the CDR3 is TGTGCCAGCAGCGTTGGGACATTCGGAAACACCATATATTTT.

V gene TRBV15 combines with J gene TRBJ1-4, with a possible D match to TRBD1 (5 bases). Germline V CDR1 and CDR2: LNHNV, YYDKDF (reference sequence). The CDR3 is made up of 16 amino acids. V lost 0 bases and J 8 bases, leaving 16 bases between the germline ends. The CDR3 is CATSRDMRGGVEKLFF. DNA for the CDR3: TGTGCCACCAGCAGAGATATGAGGGGCGGGGTGGAAAAACTGTTTTTT.

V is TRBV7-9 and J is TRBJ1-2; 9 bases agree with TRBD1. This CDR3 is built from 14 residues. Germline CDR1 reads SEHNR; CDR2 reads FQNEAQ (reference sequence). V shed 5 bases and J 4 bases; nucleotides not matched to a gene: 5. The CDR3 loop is CASSRTGGSYGYTF. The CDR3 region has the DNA TGTGCCAGCAGCCGAACAGGGGGCTCCTATGGCTACACCTTC. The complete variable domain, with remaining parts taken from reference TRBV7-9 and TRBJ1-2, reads DTGVSQNPRHKITKRGQNVTFRCDPISEHNRLYWYRQTLGQGPEFLTYFQNEAQLEKSRLLSDRFSAERPKGSFSTLEIQRTEQGDSAMYLCASSRTGGSYGYTFGSGTRLTVV.

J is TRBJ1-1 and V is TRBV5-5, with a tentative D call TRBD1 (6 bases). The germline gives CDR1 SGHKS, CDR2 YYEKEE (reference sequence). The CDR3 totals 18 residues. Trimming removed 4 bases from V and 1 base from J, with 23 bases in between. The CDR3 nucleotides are TGTGCCAGCAGCGCCGCGGGGGGCCGGTCACTAAAGAACACTGAAGCTTTCTTT. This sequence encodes CASSAAGGRSLKNTEAFF.

The CDR3 bases are TGTGCCAGCAGCTTTAGTCAGACTGGTGGCTACACCTTC. Translating gives CASSFSQTGGYTF. This rearrangement joins TRBV7-2 to TRBJ1-2; D is uncertain. There are 13 residues in the CDR3. CDR1 is SGHTA, CDR2 FQGNSA, per germline. Trimming stripped 3 bases from V and 7 bases from J, with 12 bases between.

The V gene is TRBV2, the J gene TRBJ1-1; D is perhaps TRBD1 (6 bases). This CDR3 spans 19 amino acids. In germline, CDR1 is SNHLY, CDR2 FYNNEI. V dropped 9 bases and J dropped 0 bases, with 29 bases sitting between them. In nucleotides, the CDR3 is TGTGCCAGACTATTCGACCAACAGGGATTCCCCGAGATGAACACTGAAGCTTTCTTT. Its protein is CARLFDQQGFPEMNTEAFF.

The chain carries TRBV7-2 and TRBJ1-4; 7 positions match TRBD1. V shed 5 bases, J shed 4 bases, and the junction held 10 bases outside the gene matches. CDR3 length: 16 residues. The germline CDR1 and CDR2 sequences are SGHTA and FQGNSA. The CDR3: CASSKISTGLNEKLFF. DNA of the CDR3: TGTGCCAGCAGCAAGATATCGACAGGGCTTAATGAAAAACTGTTTTTT.

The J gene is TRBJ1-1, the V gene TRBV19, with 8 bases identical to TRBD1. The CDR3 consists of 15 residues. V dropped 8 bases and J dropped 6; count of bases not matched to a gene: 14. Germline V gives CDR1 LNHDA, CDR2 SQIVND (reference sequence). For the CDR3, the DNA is TGTGCCAGTGCAGCAAAAGACAGGGGTTACGCTGAAGCTTTCTTT. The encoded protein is CASAAKDRGYAEAFF.

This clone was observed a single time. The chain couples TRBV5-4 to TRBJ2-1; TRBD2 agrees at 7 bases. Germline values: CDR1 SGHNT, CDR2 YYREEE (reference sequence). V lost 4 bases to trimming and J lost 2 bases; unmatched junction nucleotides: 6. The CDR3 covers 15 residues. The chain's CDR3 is CASSTGLGPYNEQFF. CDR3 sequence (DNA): TGTGCCAGCAGCACCGGACTAGGCCCCTACAATGAGCAGTTCTTC. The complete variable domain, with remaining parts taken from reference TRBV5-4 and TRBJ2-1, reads ETGVTQSPTHLIKTRGQQVTLRCSSQSGHNTVSWYQQALGQGPQFIFQYYREEENGRGNFPPRFSGLQFPNYSSELNVNALELDDSALYLCASSTGLGPYNEQFFGPGTRLTVL.